This T cell receptor (beta chain) was identified during a study of blood T cells in healthy people across ages (dated by TCRdb to the mid-2010s). Turning to the overall study: In model experiments, template switching captured about one uniquely barcoded TCR beta cDNA molecule for every two T cells. Age-related changes in TCR beta repertoire diversity were measured in the study by deep sequencing normalized with unique cDNA molecular identifiers. Donors were grouped into four age groups: young (average 16 years), middle-aged (39), aged (about 60) and long-lived (just over 80). To avoid experimental bias, donors of different ages were spread randomly across the sequencing lanes. Using the same blood draw, the study looked at two additional independent replicas of 1 million unique cDNA reads for two donors, one aged 18 to 30 and the other aged 80 or older. Study-level results and caveats: Estimates of total diversity based on one million sequenced T cells were regarded as lower bounds and as underestimates. Because donor CMV infection status was unknown, age-related changes in expanded clonotypes were potentially confounded. Because profiling used bulk unsorted PBMCs, naive and antigen-experienced compartments could not be compared conclusively. Compared with the aged group, the long-lived group had more naive CD4+ T cells, fewer expanded clones and increased TCR diversity, suggesting age selection. A strong correlation was found between observed TCR beta diversity and the percentage of naive T cells measured by flow cytometry. Observed TCR beta diversity per million T cells fell roughly linearly with age, and a significant reduction was already apparent by age about 43.

As regards this clonotype: Its specific antigen is unknown. It has no much larger one-base neighbor in the sample; base qualities were not kept.

The cysteine opens and the phenylalanine closes a CDR3 of 15 amino acids. Just the 45-base CDR3 DNA is kept, in frame starting at base 1. From a lookup of the germline V gene (reference sequence), CDR1 and CDR2 are DFQATT and SNEGSKA. The roughly 37 donors, aged about 6 to 90 years, were systemically healthy Caucasian individuals from Russia. Each donor gave ten milliliters of peripheral blood, drawn into EDTA-treated Vacutainer tubes. PBMCs were isolated by Ficoll-Paque density-gradient centrifugation, with at least 6 million obtained per sample. Total RNA, at least 6 micrograms per sample, was extracted from PBMCs with Trizol reagent. For every donor, an aliquot of PBMCs went through flow cytometry to measure the percentages of naive CD45RAhigh/CD27high T cells. Preparation of the library involved 5' RACE. The sequencing machine was an Illumina HiSeq 2500. A second PCR of about 6 to 12 cycles was run with a J-beta primer mix and a sample-barcoded 5' primer. A template-switch 5' adaptor carrying 12 random nucleotides introduced a unique molecular identifier onto each TCR beta cDNA molecule. Each sample yielded at least 2.5 million CDR3-containing paired-end reads. All of the RNA was converted into first-strand cDNA using the Mint cDNA synthesis kit, with a TRBC-specific oligonucleotide serving as the primer. Following uracil-DNA glycosylase treatment, a first 18-cycle PCR with universal primers M1SS and BC2_uni_R was performed on all cDNA. Processing in the source paper ran as follows. For normalization, 1 million high-quality reads, each with a distinct molecular identifier, were randomly selected from each sample. Instead of being binned into consensus sequences, reads with shared molecular identifiers were discarded. MiTCR, set to a Q25 quality threshold and the strictest error-elimination algorithm, was used for CDR3 identification, clonotype clustering and error correction. A nonparametric unseen species model using Euler transformation provided a lower-bound estimate of total TCR beta diversity. TCRdb ran its own pipeline on the public reads, namely fastp trimming at Q25 and MiXCR clone calling, and kept in-frame beta chains. Each record represents a unique CDR3 protein, reported with the most common genes and DNA among its rows. TCRdb, not the original authors, processed these V and J calls. A total of approximately 600,000 distinct CDR3 sequences appear in this sample, around 54% of them only once. The ten largest clones represent 35% to 40% of the sample.

In this chain, TRBV20-1 is recombined with TRBJ2-1; a confident D gene designation cannot be given. The J call may be wrong; the DNA end is better matched by TRBJ2-7. The receptor comes from a man between 60 and 75 years old in good health. Sequences were obtained from blood. The CDR3 reads as follows: CSASHDSGSYNEQYF. The DNA sequence is TGCAGTGCTAGCCACGACTCCGGCTCCTACAATGAGCAGTACTTC.